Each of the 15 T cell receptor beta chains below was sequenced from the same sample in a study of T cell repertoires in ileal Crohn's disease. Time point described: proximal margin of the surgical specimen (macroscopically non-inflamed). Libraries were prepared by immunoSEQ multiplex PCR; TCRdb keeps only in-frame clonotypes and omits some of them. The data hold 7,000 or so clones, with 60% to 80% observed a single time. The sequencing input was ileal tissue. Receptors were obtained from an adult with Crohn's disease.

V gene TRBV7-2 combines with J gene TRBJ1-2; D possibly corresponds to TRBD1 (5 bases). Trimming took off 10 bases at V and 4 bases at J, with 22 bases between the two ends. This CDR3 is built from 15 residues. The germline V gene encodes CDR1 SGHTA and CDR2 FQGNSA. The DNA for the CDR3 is TGTGCCACCGAGCTTAGTTCAGGGCTCGGCTATGGCTACACCTTC. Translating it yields CATELSSGLGYGYTF.

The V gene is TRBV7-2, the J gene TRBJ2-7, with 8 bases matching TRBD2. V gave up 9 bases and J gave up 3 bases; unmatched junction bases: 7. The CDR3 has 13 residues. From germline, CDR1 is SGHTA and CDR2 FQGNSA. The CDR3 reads CASHLAGGYEQYF. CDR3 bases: TGTGCCAGTCATCTAGCGGGCGGCTACGAGCAGTACTTC.

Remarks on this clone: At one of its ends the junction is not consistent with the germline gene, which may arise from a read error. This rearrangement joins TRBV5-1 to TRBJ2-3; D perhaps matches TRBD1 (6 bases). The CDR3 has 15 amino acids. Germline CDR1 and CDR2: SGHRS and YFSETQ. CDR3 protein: CASRLDSTSTDTQYF. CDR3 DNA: TGCGCCAGCAGATTGGACAGTACTAGCACAGATACGCAGTATTTT.

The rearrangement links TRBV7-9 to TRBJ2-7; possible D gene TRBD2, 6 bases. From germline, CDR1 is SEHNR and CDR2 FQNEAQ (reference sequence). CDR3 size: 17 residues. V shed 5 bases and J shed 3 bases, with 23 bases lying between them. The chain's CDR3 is CASSPQMEGSRGYEQYF. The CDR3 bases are TGTGCCAGCAGCCCCCAGATGGAGGGGTCCCGTGGCTACGAGCAGTACTTC.

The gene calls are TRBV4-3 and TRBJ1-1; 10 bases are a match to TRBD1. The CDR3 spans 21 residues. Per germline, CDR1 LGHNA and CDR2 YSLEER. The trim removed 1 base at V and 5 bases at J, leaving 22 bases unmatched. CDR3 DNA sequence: TGCGCCAGCAGCCAAGTTTCCGGGACAGGGGCGTTAAGCGGGCAAGGGACTGAAGCTTTCTTT. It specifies CASSQVSGTGALSGQGTEAFF.

The CDR3 DNA is TGTGCCAGCAGCTTAAACCGAATGGTCGCCAATGAGCAGTTCTTC. It codes for CASSLNRMVANEQFF. This chain links TRBV7-9 with TRBJ2-1; D unclear. Between the trimmed V and J ends, which lost 2 bases and 6 bases, there was a span of 14 bases. CDR3 length: 15 amino acids. Looked up from germline, CDR1 is SEHNR and CDR2 is FQNEAQ (reference sequence).

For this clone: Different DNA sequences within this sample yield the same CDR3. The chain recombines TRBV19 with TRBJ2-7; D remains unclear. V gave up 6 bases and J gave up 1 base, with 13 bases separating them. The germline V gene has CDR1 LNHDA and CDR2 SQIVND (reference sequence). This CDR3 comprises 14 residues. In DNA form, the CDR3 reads TGTGCCAGTAGCCCCCAAAGTTCGTCCTACGAGCAGTACTTC. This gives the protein CASSPQSSSYEQYF. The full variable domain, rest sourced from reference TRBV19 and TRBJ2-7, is DGGITQSPKYLFRKEGQNVTLSCEQNLNHDAMYWYRQDPGQGLRLIYYSQIVNDFQKGDIAEGYSVSREKKESFPLTVTSAQKNPTAFYLCASSPQSSSYEQYFGPGTRLTVT.

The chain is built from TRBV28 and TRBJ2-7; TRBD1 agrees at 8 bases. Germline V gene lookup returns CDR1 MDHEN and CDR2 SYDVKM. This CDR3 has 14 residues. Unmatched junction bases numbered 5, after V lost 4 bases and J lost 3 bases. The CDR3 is CASSSAGGSYEQYF. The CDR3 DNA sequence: TGTGCCAGCAGTTCGGCAGGGGGCAGCTACGAGCAGTACTTC. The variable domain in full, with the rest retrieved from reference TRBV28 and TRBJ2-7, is DVKVTQSSRYLVKRTGEKVFLECVQDMDHENMFWYRQDPGLGLRLIYFSYDVKMKEKGDIPEGYSVSREKKERFSLILESASTNQTSMYLCASSSAGGSYEQYFGPGTRLTVT.

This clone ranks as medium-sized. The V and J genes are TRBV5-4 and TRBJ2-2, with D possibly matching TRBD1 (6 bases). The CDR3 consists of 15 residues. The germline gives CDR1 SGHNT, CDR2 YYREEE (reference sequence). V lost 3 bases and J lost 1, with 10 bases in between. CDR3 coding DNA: TGTGCCAGCAGCTACTGGACAGTGAACACCGGGGAGCTGTTTTTT. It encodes CASSYWTVNTGELFF.

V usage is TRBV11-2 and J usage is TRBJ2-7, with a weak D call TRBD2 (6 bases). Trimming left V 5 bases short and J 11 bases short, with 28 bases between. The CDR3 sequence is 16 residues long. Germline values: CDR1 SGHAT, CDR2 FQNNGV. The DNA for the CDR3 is TGTGCCAGCAGCACCACGCTCGGGGGAACCTCACTGAGTGAGTACTTC. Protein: CASSTTLGGTSLSEYF. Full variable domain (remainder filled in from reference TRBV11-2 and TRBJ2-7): EAGVAQSPRYKIIEKRQSVAFWCNPISGHATLYWYQQILGQGPKLLIQFQNNGVVDDSQLPKDRFSAERLKGVDSTLKIQPAKLEDSAVYLCASSTTLGGTSLSEYFGPGTRLTVT.

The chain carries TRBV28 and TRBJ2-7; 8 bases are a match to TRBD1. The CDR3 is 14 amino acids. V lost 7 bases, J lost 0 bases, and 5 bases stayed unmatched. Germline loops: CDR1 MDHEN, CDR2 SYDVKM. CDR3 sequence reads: CASIRQGSSYEQYF. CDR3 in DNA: TGTGCCAGCATCAGACAGGGGAGCTCCTACGAGCAGTACTTC.

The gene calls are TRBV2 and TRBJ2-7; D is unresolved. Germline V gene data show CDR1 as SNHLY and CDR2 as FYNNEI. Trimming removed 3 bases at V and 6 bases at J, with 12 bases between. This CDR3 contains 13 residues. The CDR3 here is CASSDGTVPEQYF. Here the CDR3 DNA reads TGTGCCAGCAGTGATGGAACCGTTCCCGAGCAGTACTTC. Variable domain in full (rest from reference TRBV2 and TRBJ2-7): EPEVTQTPSHQVTQMGQEVILRCVPISNHLYFYWYRQILGQKVEFLVSFYNNEISEKSEIFDDQFSVERPDGSNFTLKIRSTKLEDSAMYFCASSDGTVPEQYFGPGTRLTVT.

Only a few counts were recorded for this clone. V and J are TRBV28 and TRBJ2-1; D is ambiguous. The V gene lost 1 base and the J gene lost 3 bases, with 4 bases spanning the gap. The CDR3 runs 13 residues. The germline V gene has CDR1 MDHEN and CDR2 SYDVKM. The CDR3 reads CASSLFGYNEQFF. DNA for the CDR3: TGTGCCAGCAGTTTATTCGGCTACAATGAGCAGTTCTTC.

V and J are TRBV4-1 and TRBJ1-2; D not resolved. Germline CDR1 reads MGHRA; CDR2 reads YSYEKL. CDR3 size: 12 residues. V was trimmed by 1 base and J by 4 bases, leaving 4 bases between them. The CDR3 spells CASSQAAYGYTF. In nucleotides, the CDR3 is TGCGCCAGCAGCCAAGCCGCCTATGGCTACACCTTC.

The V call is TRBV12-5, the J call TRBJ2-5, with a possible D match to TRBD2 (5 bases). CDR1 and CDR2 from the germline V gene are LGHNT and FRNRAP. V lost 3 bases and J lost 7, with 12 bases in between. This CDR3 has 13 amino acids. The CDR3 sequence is CASGFLEAGTQYF. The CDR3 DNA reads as TGTGCTAGTGGTTTTCTGGAGGCCGGGACCCAGTACTTC.